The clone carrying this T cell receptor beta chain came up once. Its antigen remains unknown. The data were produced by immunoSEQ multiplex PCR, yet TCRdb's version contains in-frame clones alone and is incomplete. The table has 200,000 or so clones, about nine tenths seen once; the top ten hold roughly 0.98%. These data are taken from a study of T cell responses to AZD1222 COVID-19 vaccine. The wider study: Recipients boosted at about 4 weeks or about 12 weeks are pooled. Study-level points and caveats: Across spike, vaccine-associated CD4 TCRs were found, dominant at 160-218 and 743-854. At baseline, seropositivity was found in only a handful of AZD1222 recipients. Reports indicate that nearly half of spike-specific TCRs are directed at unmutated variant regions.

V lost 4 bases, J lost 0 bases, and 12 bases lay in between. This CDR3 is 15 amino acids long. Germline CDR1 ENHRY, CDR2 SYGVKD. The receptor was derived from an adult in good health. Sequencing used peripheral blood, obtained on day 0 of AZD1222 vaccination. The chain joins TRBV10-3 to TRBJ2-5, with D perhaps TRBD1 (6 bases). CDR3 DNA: TGTGCCATCAGTGGCAGTAAGGGGGACCAAGAGACCCAGTACTTC. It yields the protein CAISGSKGDQETQYF.